The clone carrying this TCR beta chain was seen many times. Trimming cost V 6 bases and J 2 bases; bases outside gene matches: 10. The CDR3 has 15 residues. Template-switching 5'RACE yielded the TCR cDNA; a universal primer site and UMIs were added in the process. TCRdb analysed the 5' RACE reads with MiXCR anew, one entry per CDR3 protein. The sample shows around 140,000 distinct CDR3 sequences, under 7% of them seen only once. This sample was included in a study of T cells after yellow fever vaccination. On the study more broadly: In the case of low-cell-number fractions, SMART-Seq v4 Ultra Low Input was used for preparation.

The receptor was derived from a man aged 25-40 years who received the YFV17D yellow fever vaccine. The chain employs TRBV12-3 or TRBV12-4 and TRBJ2-7; 7 bases map to TRBD2. The sequencing here drew on CD4+ T cells sorted from PBMCs, taken 10 days after the yellow fever booster vaccination. CDR3 nucleotide sequence: TGTGCCAGCAGCCCGCATAGCGGGCCCGCCTACGAGCAGTACTTC. It is translated as CASSPHSGPAYEQYF.